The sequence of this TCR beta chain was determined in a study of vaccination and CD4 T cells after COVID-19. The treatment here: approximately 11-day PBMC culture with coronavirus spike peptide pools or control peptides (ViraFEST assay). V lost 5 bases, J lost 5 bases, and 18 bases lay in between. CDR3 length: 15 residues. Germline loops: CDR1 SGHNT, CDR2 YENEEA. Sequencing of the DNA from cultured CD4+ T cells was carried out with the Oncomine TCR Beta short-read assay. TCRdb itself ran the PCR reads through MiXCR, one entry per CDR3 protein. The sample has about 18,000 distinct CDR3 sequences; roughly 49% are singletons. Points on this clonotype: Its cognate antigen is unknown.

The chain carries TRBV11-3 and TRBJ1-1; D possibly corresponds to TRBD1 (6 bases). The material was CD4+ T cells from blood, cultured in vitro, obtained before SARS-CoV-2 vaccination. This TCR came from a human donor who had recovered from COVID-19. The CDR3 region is CASSPSGGRGTEAFF. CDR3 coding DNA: TGTGCCAGCAGCCCAAGTGGGGGGCGGGGGACTGAAGCTTTCTTT.